The 23 T cell receptor beta chains below come from one sample, sequenced in a study of blood T cells in healthy people across ages. A J-beta primer mix and a sample-barcoded 5' primer were used in a second PCR of about 7 to 11 cycles. One entry per CDR3 protein, called by TCRdb with MiXCR from the 5' RACE reads. The sample lists more than 750,000 distinct CDR3 sequences; 25% to 35% were seen once. This same sample was also taken into another study, of T cells of mothers and their children.

Material: blood. Receptors originate from a woman in her thirties or forties in good health.

This CDR3 reads CASSIDLVATREDGYTF. CDR3 sequence (DNA): TGTGCCAGTAGTATAGATCTAGTAGCGACAAGGGAGGATGGCTACACCTTC. The chain is built from TRBV19 and TRBJ1-2; D remains ambiguous. CDR3 size: 17 residues. V was pared by 0 bases and J by 6 bases, with 20 bases between. Germline V gene sequence: CDR1 LNHDA, CDR2 SQIVND (reference sequence). The full variable domain, rest sourced from reference TRBV19 and TRBJ1-2, is DGGITQSPKYLFRKEGQNVTLSCEQNLNHDAMYWYRQDPGQGLRLIYYSQIVNDFQKGDIAEGYSVSREKKESFPLTVTSAQKNPTAFYLCASSIDLVATREDGYTFGSGTRLTVV.

This clonotype was seen at least ten times. This sequence joins TRBV5-1 and TRBJ2-7; no clear D. This CDR3 contains 13 residues. Germline CDR1 is SGHRS and CDR2 is YFSETQ. The V and J ends lost 5 bases and 1 base respectively, with 10 bases between them. Written as DNA, the CDR3 is TGCGCCAGCAGACATGACGGTTCCTACGAGCAGTACTTC. Protein sequence: CASRHDGSYEQYF. Supplemented by reference TRBV5-1 and TRBJ2-7, the full variable domain reads KAGVTQTPRYLIKTRGQQVTLSCSPISGHRSVSWYQQTPGQGLQFLFEYFSETQRNKGNFPGRFSGRQFSNSRSEMNVSTLELGDSALYLCASRHDGSYEQYFGPGTRLTVT.

The chain has TRBV7-2 and TRBJ2-7, with 7 bases identical to TRBD2. V shed 3 bases, J shed 3 bases, and the junction held 5 bases outside the gene matches. The length of the CDR3 is 14 residues. CDR1 and CDR2 (germline): SGHTA, FQGNSA. The CDR3 bases are TGTACCAGCAGCTTGAGTCGGGGGGACTACGAGCAGTACTTC. It codes for CTSSLSRGDYEQYF.

A remark on this clonotype: Just one base apart from a much larger clone, this may be a read error. The chain carries TRBV20-1 and TRBJ1-6; D remains unclear. The CDR3 loop spans 14 amino acids. With 6 bases removed from V and 0 bases from J, the gap between germline ends came to 9 bases. CDR1 is DFQATT and CDR2 is SNEGSKA in the germline V gene (reference sequence). DNA of the CDR3: TGCAGTGCGAGATGGAGCTCCTATAATTCACCCCTCCACTTT. Translation gives CSARWSSYNSPLHF.

This clonotype was recorded many times. J is TRBJ2-5 and V is TRBV7-6; perhaps TRBD2 as D (5 bases). The CDR3 runs to 17 residues. The V gene lost 5 bases and the J gene lost 5 bases, with 24 bases spanning the gap. The germline gives CDR1 SGHVS, CDR2 FNYEAQ. The DNA of the CDR3 is TGTGCCAGCAGCCTGGTAGGGTCGATTGGGCCGGGGGAGACCCAGTACTTC. It encodes CASSLVGSIGPGETQYF.

This clonotype occurred a few times. The CDR3 is CASSSSVSQWSSYEQYF. The CDR3 DNA reads as TGTGCCAGCAGCTCCTCAGTGTCCCAGTGGAGCTCCTACGAGCAGTACTTC. The rearrangement links TRBV7-9 to TRBJ2-7; no definite D call. Germline assignment: CDR1 SEHNR and CDR2 FQNEAQ (reference sequence). This CDR3 region has 17 residues. The ends were cut back, 4 bases at V and 0 bases at J, with 19 bases in the middle.

This clonotype was counted many times. The chain combines TRBV20-1 with TRBJ2-7; 9 nucleotides align to TRBD1. After removal of 0 bases from V and 1 base from J, the junction contained 10 bases not matched to a gene. CDR1 is DFQATT, CDR2 SNEGSKA, per germline (reference sequence). The CDR3 contains 17 residues. DNA of the CDR3: TGCAGTGCTAGAGATTGGGCCACAGGGGGCCGGTCCTACGAGCAGTACTTC. Its protein product is CSARDWATGGRSYEQYF.

This clonotype has a handful of counts. V is TRBV20-1 and J is TRBJ1-5, with no clear D. CDR1 DFQATT and CDR2 SNEGSKA come from the germline V gene (reference sequence). With 3 bases removed from V and 5 bases from J, the gap between germline ends came to 11 bases. The CDR3 extends over 13 amino acids. The CDR3 spells CSASHGRHQPQHF. The CDR3 DNA is TGCAGTGCTAGTCACGGGAGGCATCAGCCCCAGCATTTT.

Details on this clonotype: The junction does not match germline at one end; this may be a read error. This chain connects TRBV7-9 to TRBJ2-5, with D perhaps being TRBD1 or TRBD2 (5 bases each). The CDR3 loop spans 15 amino acids. Germline CDR1 is SEHNR and CDR2 is FQNEAQ (reference sequence). This CDR3 reads CASSWGNSVQETQYF. The DNA of the CDR3 is TGCGCCAGCAGCTGGGGGAATAGCGTGCAAGAGACCCAGTACTTC.

This clonotype occurred a few times. The CDR3 sequence is CASSPGTSGGRKYF. The DNA for the CDR3 is TGTGCCAGCAGCCCGGGGACTAGCGGGGGGCGGAAGTATTTT. V usage is TRBV12-3 or TRBV12-4 and J usage is TRBJ2-3, with 15 bases that match TRBD2. The CDR3 runs to 14 residues. V was pared by 6 bases and J by 13 bases, with 8 bases of the junction left unmatched.

This clonotype was counted at least ten times. V gene TRBV27 combines with J gene TRBJ1-2, with D perhaps TRBD1 (5 bases). This CDR3 spans 11 amino acids. The germline V and J ends were trimmed by 6 bases and 8 bases, with 10 bases remaining between them. Germline assignment: CDR1 MNHEY and CDR2 SMNVEV (reference sequence). As DNA, the CDR3 is TGTGCCAGCAGCAAGGGGTACGGCTACACCTTC. Protein: CASSKGYGYTF.

As for this clonotype: This clone may be a read error of a much larger clone one base away. This chain joins TRBV5-1 and TRBJ2-5, with D perhaps being TRBD1 or TRBD2 (6 bases each). CDR3 length: 14 amino acids. The germline V gene encodes CDR1 SGHRS and CDR2 YFSETQ. The chain's CDR3 is CTSSLGGDSKTQYF. The CDR3 DNA follows: TGCACCAGCAGCTTGGGGGGCGATTCGAAGACCCAGTACTTC.

There are many counts of this clonotype. The V call is TRBV7-3, the J call TRBJ2-1, with 14 bases matching TRBD2. This CDR3 is 18 amino acids long. Trimming removed 5 bases from V and 2 bases from J; junction bases left unmatched: 8. Germline CDR1 SGHTA, CDR2 FQGTGA. CDR3 amino acids: CASSPQTSGGAAYNEQFF. The CDR3 region has the DNA TGTGCCAGCAGCCCCCAGACTAGCGGGGGGGCTGCCTACAATGAGCAGTTCTTC.

On this clonotype: The junction shows a germline mismatch at one end, possibly a read error. V and J are TRBV7-9 and TRBJ2-2; tentatively, D is TRBD1 (6 bases). This CDR3 is 15 amino acids long. In germline, CDR1 is SEHNR, CDR2 FQNEAQ (reference sequence). CDR3 amino acids: CASSLSGQNAGELFF. The DNA of the CDR3 is TGTGCCAGCAGCTTATCCGGACAGAACGCCGGGGAGCTGTTTTTT.

As regards this clonotype: Possible read error: a much larger clone is one base away. The genes are TRBV27 and TRBJ1-6, with no clear D. Looked up from germline, CDR1 is MNHEY and CDR2 is SMNVEV (reference sequence). CDR3 length: 12 amino acids. V was trimmed by 1 base and J by 18 bases, leaving 13 bases between them. The chain's CDR3 is CASSLWGSAPHF. CDR3 coding DNA: TGTGCCAGCAGTTTATGGGGTTCGGCCCCCCACTTT.

The chain combines TRBV7-9 with TRBJ2-5; no firm D call. The V gene's germline CDR1 is SEHNR and CDR2 FQNEAQ (reference sequence). Trimming took off 6 bases at V and 1 base at J, with 18 bases between the two ends. The CDR3 is 16 amino acids. The CDR3 reads CASSYPTSGIQETQYF. The CDR3 DNA is TGTGCCAGCAGTTATCCAACCTCAGGCATCCAAGAGACCCAGTACTTC.

A few counts support this clonotype. The chain has TRBV12-3 or TRBV12-4 and TRBJ2-4; the D gene could be TRBD1 or TRBD2 (6 bases each). V was shortened by 7 bases and J by 0 bases, with 34 bases between the two germline ends. The CDR3 is 22 amino acids. The CDR3 sequence: CASTPSKGRGVGGYLAKNIQYF. The CDR3 bases are TGTGCCAGCACCCCCTCAAAGGGTAGGGGCGTGGGGGGCTATTTAGCCAAAAACATTCAGTACTTC.

The chain couples TRBV20-1 to TRBJ1-5; 9 bases agree with TRBD1. V shed 5 bases, J shed 5 bases, and the junction held 10 bases outside the gene matches. Germline-derived CDR1 and CDR2 are DFQATT and SNEGSKA (reference sequence). CDR3 length equals 15 residues. The CDR3 loop reads CSAVSIGQGYQPQHF. Here the CDR3 DNA reads TGCAGTGCTGTCTCGATCGGACAGGGGTATCAGCCCCAGCATTTT.

V is TRBV9 and J is TRBJ2-3, with 10 bases aligning to TRBD2. The CDR3 is made up of 16 amino acids. V shed 2 bases and J 1 base; nucleotides not matched to a gene: 4. Germline CDR1 reads SGDLS; CDR2 reads YYNGEE. The CDR3 sequence is CASSVSSGGGTDTQYF. CDR3 bases: TGTGCCAGCAGCGTTTCCAGCGGGGGGGGCACAGATACGCAGTATTTT.

Only a few counts were recorded for this clonotype. This chain uses TRBV28 with TRBJ2-6; 12 bases are a match to TRBD1. The germline V gene has CDR1 MDHEN and CDR2 SYDVKM. V was clipped by 4 bases and J by 4 bases; unmatched bases: 5. The CDR3 spans 17 residues. As DNA, the CDR3 is TGTGCCAGCAGTTCCCGGGACAGGGGGCGGGGGGCCAACGTCCTGACTTTC. This gives the protein CASSSRDRGRGANVLTF.

The chain links TRBV2 to TRBJ2-5; weak D call: TRBD1 (6 bases). The CDR3 is made up of 18 amino acids. V was pared by 5 bases and J by 0 bases, with 22 bases between. The germline V gene encodes CDR1 SNHLY and CDR2 FYNNEI. This CDR3 reads CASSTTDSVKMYQETQYF. CDR3 DNA sequence: TGTGCCAGCAGTACTACGGACAGCGTCAAGATGTACCAAGAGACCCAGTACTTC.

The chain carries TRBV20-1 and TRBJ2-2; 9 bases line up with TRBD1. The CDR3 is made up of 18 amino acids. V trimming: 0 bases; J trimming: 4 bases; junction bases outside the gene matches: 12. Germline V lookup: CDR1 DFQATT, CDR2 SNEGSKA (reference sequence). CDR3 sequence reads: CSARERGTTGGVTGELFF. CDR3 DNA sequence: TGCAGTGCTAGAGAAAGGGGCACGACAGGGGGAGTCACCGGGGAGCTGTTTTTT.

Here the CDR3 DNA reads TGTGCCAGCACTCACGGGGGGTTCTATGGCTACACCTTC. Translating it yields CASTHGGFYGYTF. The J gene is TRBJ1-2, the V gene TRBV28, with a possible D match to TRBD1 (5 bases). Germline lookup yields CDR1 MDHEN and CDR2 SYDVKM. CDR3 length: 13 residues. V was trimmed by 7 bases and J by 4 bases, leaving 13 bases between them.